The 7 T cell receptor beta chains given below trace back to one sample, sequenced in a study of regulatory T cells in long-lasting Graves disease. Time point in this sample: newly diagnosed GD, antithyroid drugs for less than 3 months. Scientists built the TCR library using RNA that was extracted from PBMCs. According to the study, TCR beta libraries were built with iRepertoire HTBI primers and CDR3-region Arm-PCR. TCRdb reprocessed the multiplex PCR reads via MiXCR and lists one record per CDR3 protein. This table holds 300,000 to 400,000 distinct CDR3 sequences, 15% to 19% found once. Here the sequenced sample was peripheral blood mononuclear cells (PBMCs), taken at new diagnosis, from a patient treated with antithyroid drugs. The receptors were gathered from a female donor with Graves disease.

This sequence joins TRBV24-1 and TRBJ2-1; TRBD2 aligns across 9 bases. The germline V gene encodes CDR1 KGHDR and CDR2 SFDVKD. The CDR3 has 16 residues. The junction had 8 bases not matched to a gene; V was cut back by 2 bases and J by 7 bases. DNA of the CDR3: TGTGCCACCAGTGATTGGAGCGGGAGGTGGGGTAATGAGCAGTTCTTC. As protein: CATSDWSGRWGNEQFF.

There are a few counts of this clonotype. The V gene is TRBV27, the J gene TRBJ1-2; D gene uncertain. In germline, CDR1 is MNHEY, CDR2 SMNVEV (reference sequence). The CDR3 is 13 amino acids. V gave up 6 bases and J gave up 8 bases, with 16 bases separating them. For the CDR3, the DNA is TGTGCCAGCAGGCTTTGGAGGGATAAAGGCTACACCTTC. As protein: CASRLWRDKGYTF.

This clonotype was seen ten or more times. The V gene is TRBV13, the J gene TRBJ1-1; D is unresolved. V lost 5 bases, J lost 1 base, and 8 bases lay in between. The CDR3 sequence is 13 residues long. CDR1 is PRHDT, CDR2 FYEKMQ, per germline (reference sequence). Here the CDR3 reads CASSAPTNTEAFF. The DNA for the CDR3 is TGTGCCAGCAGCGCCCCGACGAACACTGAAGCTTTCTTT.

The rearrangement joins TRBV4-1 to TRBJ2-7; no reliable D call. The V end was cut by 1 base, the J end by 11 bases, with 15 bases between. The CDR3 sequence is 13 residues long. Germline V gene sequence: CDR1 MGHRA, CDR2 YSYEKL. In DNA, the CDR3 is TGCGCCAGCAGCCAAGCACCAGGTGTCGCGGAGTACTTC. It codes for CASSQAPGVAEYF.

This clonotype was seen ten or more times. The chain couples TRBV9 to TRBJ1-5; TRBD1 is a possible D gene (5 bases). The ends were cut back, 0 bases at V and 4 bases at J, with 11 bases in the middle. This CDR3 has 15 residues. Per the germline V gene, CDR1 is SGDLS and CDR2 is YYNGEE. CDR3 sequence: CASSVDGGGNQPQHF. The CDR3 DNA reads as TGTGCCAGCAGCGTAGACGGTGGGGGTAATCAGCCCCAGCATTTT.

The chain joins TRBV7-9 to TRBJ1-4; maybe TRBD1 (5 bases). The CDR3 is 12 residues long. Germline loops: CDR1 SEHNR, CDR2 FQNEAQ (reference sequence). Trimming stripped 6 bases from V and 13 bases from J, with 15 bases between. CDR3 nucleotides: TGTGCCAGCAGGACTGAACAGGATAGACTGTTTTTT. Protein product: CASRTEQDRLFF. Drawing the rest from reference TRBV7-9 and TRBJ1-4, the complete variable domain is DTGVSQNPRHKITKRGQNVTFRCDPISEHNRLYWYRQTLGQGPEFLTYFQNEAQLEKSRLLSDRFSAERPKGSFSTLEIQRTEQGDSAMYLCASRTEQDRLFFGSGTQLSVL.

The chain combines TRBV5-1 with TRBJ1-1; 8 bases map to TRBD1. The CDR3 extends over 16 amino acids. Losses at the gene ends were 2 bases for V and 5 bases for J; bases not matched to a gene: 11. Per the germline V gene, CDR1 is SGHRS and CDR2 is YFSETQ. This chain's CDR3 is CASSFDPQGVQTEAFF. The DNA for the CDR3 is TGCGCCAGCAGCTTCGATCCACAGGGGGTGCAGACTGAAGCTTTCTTT.